This T cell receptor beta chain was profiled in a study of cytomegalovirus exposure and HLA in healthy donors. Study-level findings and limits: Later analysis identified a missense DCLRE1C variant that was linked to TCR beta V- and J-gene trimming. Available immune exposure information covered CMV serostatus only.

A word on this clone: Antigen specificity is unknown.

The length of the CDR3 is 14 residues. J gave up 0 bases and V 5 bases, and 3 bases lay outside the gene matches. The germline CDR1 and CDR2 sequences are SEHNR and FQNEAQ (reference sequence). Primers: 60 Vbeta forward and 13 Jbeta reverse. Sequencing was performed with immunoSEQ multiplex PCR; in TCRdb, only in-frame clones are kept and a portion is missing. The sample has around 140,000 clones. The sequenced material came from PBMCs. J is TRBJ1-1 and V is TRBV7-9, with TRBD1 matching 7 bases. The clonotype originates from a male donor in good health and CMV-seronegative. The CDR3 DNA is TGTGCCAGCAGCCCGGGACAGTTGAACACTGAAGCTTTCTTT. Amino acid sequence: CASSPGQLNTEAFF.